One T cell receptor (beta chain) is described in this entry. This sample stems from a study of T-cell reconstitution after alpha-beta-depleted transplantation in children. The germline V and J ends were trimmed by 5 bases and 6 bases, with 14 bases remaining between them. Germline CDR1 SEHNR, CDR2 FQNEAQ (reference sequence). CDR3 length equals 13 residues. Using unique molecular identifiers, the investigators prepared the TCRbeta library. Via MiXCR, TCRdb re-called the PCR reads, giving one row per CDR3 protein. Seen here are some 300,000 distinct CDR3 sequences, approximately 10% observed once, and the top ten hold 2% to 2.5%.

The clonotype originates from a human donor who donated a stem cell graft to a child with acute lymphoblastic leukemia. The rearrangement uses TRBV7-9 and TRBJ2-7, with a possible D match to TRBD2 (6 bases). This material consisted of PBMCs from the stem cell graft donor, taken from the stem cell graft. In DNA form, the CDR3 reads TGTGCCAGCAGCACCCGGGAGAAGGGCGAGCAGTACTTC. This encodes CASSTREKGEQYF.